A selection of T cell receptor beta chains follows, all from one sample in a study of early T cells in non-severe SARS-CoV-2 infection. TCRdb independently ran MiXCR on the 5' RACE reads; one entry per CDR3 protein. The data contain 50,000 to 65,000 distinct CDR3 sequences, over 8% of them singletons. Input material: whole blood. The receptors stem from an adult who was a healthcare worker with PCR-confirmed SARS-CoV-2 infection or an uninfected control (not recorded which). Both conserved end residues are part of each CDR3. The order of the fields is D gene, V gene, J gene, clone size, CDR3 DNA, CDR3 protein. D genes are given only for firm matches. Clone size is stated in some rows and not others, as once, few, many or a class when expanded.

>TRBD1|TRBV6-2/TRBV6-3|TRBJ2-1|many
TGTGCCAGCAGGCTCAGGGGGCTGAAGAATGAGCAGTTCTTC
CASRLRGLKNEQFF
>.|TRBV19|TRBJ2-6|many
TGTGCCAGTAGTATACTCTCCGCGGCGGCTGGGGCCAACGTCCTGACTTTC
CASSILSAAAGANVLTF
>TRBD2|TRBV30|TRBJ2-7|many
TGTGCCTGGAGTTCCCTTAGCGGGAGGGCCACCTACGAGCAGTACTTC
CAWSSLSGRATYEQYF
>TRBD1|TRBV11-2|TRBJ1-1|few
TGTGCCAGCAGCTCACAGGGGATGAACACTGAAGCTTTCTTT
CASSSQGMNTEAFF
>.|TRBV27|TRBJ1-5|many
TGTGCCAGCAGTCCGAGTAGCGGCAATCAGCCCCAGCATTTT
CASSPSSGNQPQHF
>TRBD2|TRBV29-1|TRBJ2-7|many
TGCAGCGCGCGCGGGGGTCAGGCCTCCTACGAGCAGTACTTC
CSARGGQASYEQYF
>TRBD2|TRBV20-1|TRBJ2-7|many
TGCAGTGCTAGATCTTCCCTCAGCGGGAACTACGAGCAGTACTTC
CSARSSLSGNYEQYF
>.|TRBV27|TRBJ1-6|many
TGTGCCAGCAGACGGGACCTCTATAATTCACCCCTCCACTTT
CASRRDLYNSPLHF
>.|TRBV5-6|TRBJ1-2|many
TGTGCCAGCGGTACAGTGGGCGATAACTATGGCTACACCTTC
CASGTVGDNYGYTF
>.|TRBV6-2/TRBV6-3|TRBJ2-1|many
TGTGCCAGCAGTTACTACACTAGCCACAATGAGCAGTTCTTC
CASSYYTSHNEQFF
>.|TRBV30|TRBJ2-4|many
TGTGCCTGGAGTGGAGGGTTTGGGGCCAAAAACATTCAGTACTTC
CAWSGGFGAKNIQYF
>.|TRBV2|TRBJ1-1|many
TGTGCCAGCAGTCCCTCCGCGGGCAGCCTGAACACTGAAGCTTTCTTT
CASSPSAGSLNTEAFF
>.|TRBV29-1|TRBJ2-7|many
TGCAGCGTTGTTTCCATTGGATCCTACGAGCAGTACTTC
CSVVSIGSYEQYF
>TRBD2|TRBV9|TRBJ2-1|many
TGTGCCAGCAGCCCACCGACTAGCGGACCCGCGCAGTTCTTC
CASSPPTSGPAQFF
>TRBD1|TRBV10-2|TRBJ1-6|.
TGCGCCAGCTCTGCTACAGGGGGCGTTTATAATTCACCCCTCCACTTT
CASSATGGVYNSPLHF
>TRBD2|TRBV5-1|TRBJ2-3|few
TGCGCCAGCAGCAGCGGGACTAGCGGGGGAGCTCCTTTTGAGCAGTATTTT
CASSSGTSGGAPFEQYF
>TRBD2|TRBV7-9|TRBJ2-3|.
TGTGCCAGCAGCCCCCATGGAGCGGGGGTCACAGATACGCAGTATTTT
CASSPHGAGVTDTQYF
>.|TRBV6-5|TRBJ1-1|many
TGTGCCAGCCGCGGAGGGCCGCACACTGAAGCTTTCTTT
CASRGGPHTEAFF
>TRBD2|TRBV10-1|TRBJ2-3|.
TGCGCCAGCAGTGAGTCGAACCCGGGAGGAACAGATACGCAGTATTTT
CASSESNPGGTDTQYF